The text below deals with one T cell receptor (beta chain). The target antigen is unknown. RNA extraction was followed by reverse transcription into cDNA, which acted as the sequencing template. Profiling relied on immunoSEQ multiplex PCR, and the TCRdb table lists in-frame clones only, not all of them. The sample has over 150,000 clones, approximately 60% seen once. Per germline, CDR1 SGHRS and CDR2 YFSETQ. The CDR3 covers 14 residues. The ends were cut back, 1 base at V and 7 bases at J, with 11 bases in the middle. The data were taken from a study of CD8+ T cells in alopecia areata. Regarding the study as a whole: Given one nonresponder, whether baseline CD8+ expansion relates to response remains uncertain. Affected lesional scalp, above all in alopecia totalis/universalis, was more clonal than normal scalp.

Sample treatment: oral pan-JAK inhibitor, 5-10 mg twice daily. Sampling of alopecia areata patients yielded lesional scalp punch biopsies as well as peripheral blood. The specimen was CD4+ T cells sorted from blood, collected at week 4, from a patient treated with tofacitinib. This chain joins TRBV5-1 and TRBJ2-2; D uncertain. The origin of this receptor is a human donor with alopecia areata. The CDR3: CASSLLLRGGELFF. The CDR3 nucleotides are TGCGCCAGCAGCTTGCTCCTTCGCGGCGGGGAGCTGTTTTTT.